This T cell receptor beta chain was sequenced during a study of technical replicates of blood from a few donors. The CDR3 length is 13 residues. The V gene lost 3 bases and the J gene lost 3 bases, with 6 bases spanning the gap. CDR1 and CDR2 (germline): KGHSH, LQKENI. TCRdb's table, derived via immunoSEQ multiplex PCR, lists solely in-frame clones and lacks some. Among just over 80,000 clones listed, roughly 96% were seen once. The V gene is TRBV18, the J gene TRBJ1-5; tentative D call: TRBD1 (5 bases). The clonotype comes from a human donor in good health. The sequenced material came from T cells isolated from PBMCs. The CDR3 sequence is CASSPDTNQPQHF. The CDR3 nucleotides read TGTGCCAGCTCACCGGACACCAATCAGCCCCAGCATTTT.